Shown below are 11 T cell receptor beta chains from a single sample sequenced in a study of OX40 agonist ivuxolimab in advanced cancers. The library was made by the immunoSEQ multiplex PCR assay. TCRdb carries this immuneACCESS record with in-frame sequences only. Its versions omit some clonotypes, under half of them owing to an unresolved V gene in the studies checked, with the rest unexplained. The sample data list tens of thousands of clones, and approximately 82% of these were observed just once. The top ten clonotypes cover 2% to 3% of the sample. The material was CD4+ or CD8+ T cells sorted from blood, obtained in a trial of the OX40 agonist ivuxolimab. The source is an adult with an advanced solid tumor such as melanoma, head and neck, liver or kidney cancer.

The chain recombines TRBV5-4 with TRBJ2-7; D gene uncertain. The CDR3 sequence is 14 residues long. The V gene's germline CDR1 is SGHNT and CDR2 YYREEE (reference sequence). The ends were cut back, 0 bases at V and 2 bases at J, with 9 bases in the middle. The CDR3: CASSLGTTTYEQYF. Here the CDR3 DNA reads TGTGCCAGCAGCTTGGGGACCACAACCTACGAGCAGTACTTC.

The gene calls are TRBV6-6 and TRBJ2-7, with a possible D match to TRBD1 (5 bases). V lost 7 bases, J lost 6 bases, and 16 bases lay in between. From germline, CDR1 is MNHNY and CDR2 SVGAGI (reference sequence). This CDR3 has 13 residues. The CDR3 DNA sequence: TGTGCCAGCAATCAGGCCCAGGGCCTCGAGCAGTACTTC. Protein sequence: CASNQAQGLEQYF.

This clone has a single count. V and J are TRBV27 and TRBJ2-3; D perhaps matches TRBD2 (6 bases). V lost 3 bases and J 0 bases, leaving 19 bases between the germline ends. Germline CDR1 MNHEY, CDR2 SMNVEV (reference sequence). The CDR3 extends over 18 amino acids. DNA for the CDR3: TGTGCCAGCAGTTTGGTGGAGGGGTTCGCCTCTAGCACAGATACGCAGTATTTT. This encodes CASSLVEGFASSTDTQYF.

This clone was observed once. The rearrangement uses TRBV6-6 and TRBJ2-7, with D perhaps matching TRBD1 or TRBD2 (5 bases each). The germline V and J ends were trimmed by 6 bases and 0 bases, with 18 bases remaining between them. The CDR3 runs 16 residues. The germline gives CDR1 MNHNY, CDR2 SVGAGI (reference sequence). The CDR3 DNA reads as TGTGCCAGCAGCCCGCTCCGGGACGTAAGCTCCTACGAGCAGTACTTC. Translated, it gives CASSPLRDVSSYEQYF.

This clone was found a few times. The chain employs TRBV10-3 and TRBJ1-4; 7 positions match TRBD1. The CDR3 totals 17 residues. Germline V CDR1 and CDR2: ENHRY, SYGVKD. The junction had 12 bases not matched to a gene; V was cut back by 3 bases and J by 5 bases. DNA for the CDR3: TGTGCCATCAGTGAAGGGGCCTCGAGCAGGGGGAATGAAAAACTGTTTTTT. Its translation: CAISEGASSRGNEKLFF.

The chain has TRBV6-6 and TRBJ2-6; D gene unclear. The CDR3 spans 15 residues. Trimming stripped 4 bases from V and 2 bases from J, with 9 bases between. Per germline, CDR1 MNHNY and CDR2 SVGAGI (reference sequence). The CDR3 sequence is CASSSMGTGANVLTF. The DNA for the CDR3 is TGTGCCAGCAGTTCCATGGGGACTGGGGCCAACGTCCTGACTTTC.

This rearrangement joins TRBV4-1 to TRBJ1-1; possible D gene TRBD1, 6 bases. The CDR3 extends over 15 amino acids. Looked up from germline, CDR1 is MGHRA and CDR2 is YSYEKL. The germline V and J ends were trimmed by 7 bases and 1 base, with 16 bases remaining between them. The CDR3 spells CASKGGEAGNTEAFF. In DNA form, the CDR3 reads TGCGCCAGCAAGGGGGGGGAGGCGGGGAACACTGAAGCTTTCTTT.

A word on this clone: Within the sample, other DNA sequences also encode this same CDR3. The chain carries TRBV19 and TRBJ1-1; TRBD1 is a possible D gene (5 bases). V gave up 7 bases and J gave up 1 base, with 16 bases separating them. This CDR3 spans 15 amino acids. Germline V lookup: CDR1 LNHDA, CDR2 SQIVND (reference sequence). Here the CDR3 DNA reads TGTGCCAGTACCCATGGGGACTCGTGGAACACTGAAGCTTTCTTT. Encoded protein: CASTHGDSWNTEAFF.

The V call is TRBV28, the J call TRBJ1-5; D is ambiguous. The V and J ends lost 1 base and 2 bases respectively, with 15 bases between them. The germline gives CDR1 MDHEN, CDR2 SYDVKM. The CDR3 runs to 17 residues. In DNA, the CDR3 is TGTGCCAGCAGTTTATCGCGATTGGGAATGGGCAATCAGCCCCAGCATTTT. Protein sequence: CASSLSRLGMGNQPQHF.

The chain joins TRBV15 to TRBJ2-1; TRBD1 might be the D (6 bases). Trimming removed 1 base at V and 7 bases at J, with 8 bases between. This CDR3 has 13 amino acids. From germline, CDR1 is LNHNV and CDR2 YYDKDF (reference sequence). The CDR3 region is CATSRATGNEQFF. The CDR3 bases are TGTGCCACCAGCAGAGCTACAGGGAATGAGCAGTTCTTC.

The chain combines TRBV6-6 with TRBJ1-2; D is unresolved. This CDR3 contains 12 residues. The ends were cut back, 6 bases at V and 4 bases at J, with 9 bases in the middle. Germline V gene data show CDR1 as MNHNY and CDR2 as SVGAGI (reference sequence). CDR3 DNA sequence: TGTGCCAGCAGCCTTGACTCCTATGGCTACACCTTC. Amino acids: CASSLDSYGYTF.